This entry describes one TCR beta chain. Under the authors' procedure: Amplified reference gene primers provided the basis for estimating nucleated cell counts. This table comes from immunoSEQ multiplex PCR, and its TCRdb copy is limited to in-frame clones, with some not included. V and J calls plus clone size are reproduced from that table; the DNA served to infer D and trimming. The sample yields some 5,900 clones, approximately 87% seen once. This entry comes from a study of blood T cell repertoires in COVID-19. The CDR3 spans 15 residues. V lost 4 bases and J 7 bases, leaving 20 bases between the germline ends. Germline CDR1 and CDR2: SEHNR and FQNEAQ (reference sequence).

This receptor was identified in a human donor in a cohort sampled during active COVID-19. The chain combines TRBV7-9 with TRBJ2-7; a possible D gene is TRBD2 (6 bases). The sample consisted of peripheral blood. The CDR3 loop reads CASSSTGTYAGEQYF. The CDR3 nucleotides read TGTGCCAGCAGCTCGACCGGGACCTACGCGGGGGAGCAGTACTTC.